One and the same sample provided the 7 T cell receptor beta chains below, sequenced in a study of control samples from healthy donors and cancer patients. Assay: immunoSEQ multiplex PCR; the TCRdb copy retains only in-frame clones and omits some. The sample carries roughly 200,000 clones, over 80% recorded once. Sequenced input: blood. Receptors were obtained from a man aged 18 to 30 in good health.

The V and J genes are TRBV7-9 and TRBJ1-4; D gene uncertain. CDR3 length: 14 residues. The germline gives CDR1 SEHNR, CDR2 FQNEAQ (reference sequence). V dropped 7 bases and J dropped 0 bases, with 9 bases sitting between them. This CDR3 is CASTLGTTNEKLFF. CDR3 DNA: TGTGCCAGCACCCTCGGGACAACTAATGAAAAACTGTTTTTT.

This clone was counted once. The chain has TRBV10-3 and TRBJ1-4; 9 bases are a match to TRBD1. Trimming took 0 bases from V and 7 from J; bases not matched to a gene: 6. Germline loops: CDR1 ENHRY, CDR2 SYGVKD. The CDR3 extends over 16 amino acids. Here the CDR3 reads CAISESSGQGPEKLFF. CDR3 in DNA: TGTGCCATCAGTGAGTCCTCTGGACAGGGGCCTGAAAAACTGTTTTTT.

The chain's CDR3 is CASSLDRGLAGYTF. The CDR3 bases are TGTGCCAGCAGCCTGGACAGGGGGCTGGCGGGCTACACCTTC. This sequence joins TRBV5-4 and TRBJ1-2; 11 nucleotides line up with TRBD1. V lost 4 bases and J lost 8; bases outside the gene matches: 7. Germline V lookup: CDR1 SGHNT, CDR2 YYREEE (reference sequence). The CDR3 loop spans 14 amino acids.

The V call is TRBV2, the J call TRBJ1-1; D call uncertain. The V gene lost 0 bases and the J gene lost 5 bases, with 13 bases spanning the gap. The CDR3 sequence is 15 residues long. Germline lookup yields CDR1 SNHLY and CDR2 FYNNEI. As DNA, the CDR3 is TGTGCCAGCAGTGAAGCTTTTAACGGTGGGACTGAAGCTTTCTTT. It translates to CASSEAFNGGTEAFF.

V usage is TRBV18 and J usage is TRBJ2-7; 11 nucleotides line up with TRBD1. The V gene's germline CDR1 is KGHSH and CDR2 LQKENI. The CDR3 extends over 15 amino acids. Germline trimming cut 3 bases from V and 4 bases from J; bases unmatched to any gene: 5. The CDR3 here is CASSPPGQGVYEQYF. In DNA form, the CDR3 reads TGTGCCAGCTCACCTCCGGGACAGGGGGTGTACGAGCAGTACTTC. The full variable domain, rest sourced from reference TRBV18 and TRBJ2-7, is NAGVMQNPRHLVRRRGQEARLRCSPMKGHSHVYWYRQLPEEGLKFMVYLQKENIIDESGMPKERFSAEFPKEGPSILRIQQVVRGDSAAYFCASSPPGQGVYEQYFGPGTRLTVT.

The V call is TRBV6-5, the J call TRBJ1-1, with a possible D match to TRBD1 (5 bases). The CDR3 runs to 15 residues. Trimming pared 6 bases from V and 1 base from J, leaving 15 bases between. The germline V gene encodes CDR1 MNHEY and CDR2 SVGAGI. In DNA form, the CDR3 reads TGTGCCAGCAGCCGTCGGGGCGGGCCGAACACTGAAGCTTTCTTT. Amino acids: CASSRRGGPNTEAFF.

The chain recombines TRBV10-3 with TRBJ1-5; tentative D call: TRBD1 (6 bases). Per the germline V gene, CDR1 is ENHRY and CDR2 is SYGVKD. The V gene lost 3 bases and the J gene lost 7 bases, with 22 bases spanning the gap. This CDR3 contains 17 residues. CDR3 amino acids: CAISDYSGAGAEQPQHF. The DNA for the CDR3 is TGTGCCATCAGTGATTACTCCGGGGCGGGGGCGGAGCAGCCCCAGCATTTT.